The clone carrying this T cell receptor (beta chain) was found once. Three pairs of healthy female monozygous twins were the donors. Reared together, all three twin pairs probably met the same infectious agents and vaccines. The data originate from a study of identical twins' blood T cells. Across the study: Some 12 libraries, six alpha and six beta, gave around 48 million reads.

Using its own MiXCR run on the 5' RACE reads, TCRdb lists one record per CDR3 protein. Of 350,000 to 400,000 distinct CDR3 sequences listed, roughly 30% are singletons. CDR3 length equals 15 residues. V trimming: 3 bases; J trimming: 8 bases; junction bases outside the gene matches: 10. Germline CDR1 MGHRA, CDR2 YSYEKL. Sequenced sample: PBMCs. This TCR came from a woman aged 18-49 years in good health. The chain is built from TRBV4-1 and TRBJ2-1, with 7 bases aligning to TRBD2. The CDR3 is CASSHPGLGLDEQFF. As DNA, the CDR3 is TGCGCCAGCAGCCACCCAGGACTAGGGTTAGATGAGCAGTTCTTC.